This TCR beta chain was captured in a study of T cell repertoires in cytomegalovirus infection. This clonotype was detected a few times. Its target is not known. A single record per CDR3 protein comes from TCRdb applying MiXCR to the reads. The repertoire holds about 890,000 distinct CDR3 sequences, with roughly 30% as singletons. CDR1 MNHEY and CDR2 SMNVEV come from the germline V gene (reference sequence). The CDR3 consists of 14 residues. After removal of 5 bases from V and 7 bases from J, the junction contained 8 bases not matched to a gene. The V and J genes are TRBV27 and TRBJ1-5; 7 bases agree with TRBD1. The sequencing here drew on cultured CD8+ T cells from PBMCs, taken from culture after CMV antigen stimulation. The origin of this receptor is a human donor in good health (CMV status not recorded). Some clones in this sample may be carry-over from other donors' samples. The CDR3 DNA reads TGTGCCAGCAGTACGACAGGGAACGGCCAGCCCCAGCATTTT. It translates to CASSTTGNGQPQHF.